One and the same sample provided the 25 T cell receptor beta chains below, sequenced in a study of T cells in Graves' hyperthyroidism and ophthalmopathy. TCR beta CDR3 sequences were amplified from RNA transcripts. Using the HTBI primer set, a first-round RT-PCR was run on the TCR CDR3. TCRdb re-analysed the multiplex PCR reads in MiXCR, keeping a single row per CDR3 protein. The sample yields around 580,000 distinct CDR3 sequences, 40% to 55% seen once. The sequenced material came from peripheral blood or thyroid tissue (not recorded which). All receptors come from a woman under 30 with Graves' hyperthyroidism.

The V call is TRBV7-3, the J call TRBJ2-5, with D tentatively TRBD2 (5 bases). CDR1 and CDR2 (germline): SGHTA, FQGTGA. Trimming cost V 5 bases and J 5 bases, with 18 bases left between them. This CDR3 contains 15 residues. CDR3 sequence: CASSRGMNTGETQYF. The CDR3 nucleotides are TGTGCCAGCAGCCGAGGGATGAACACCGGGGAGACCCAGTACTTC.

Note on this clonotype: A clone one base away is much larger, so this may be a read error. This chain links TRBV7-8 with TRBJ1-2, with 12 bases identical to TRBD1. Per germline, CDR1 SGHVS and CDR2 FQNEAQ. This CDR3 contains 16 residues. CDR3: CASSAPLWDRGPGFTF. The DNA for the CDR3 is TGTGCCAGCAGCGCCCCACTTTGGGACAGGGGGCCCGGCTTCACCTTC.

Only one count was recorded for this clonotype. The chain uses TRBV2 and TRBJ2-7, with 14 bases fitting TRBD2. J lost 7 bases, V lost 7 bases, and 9 bases had no gene match. The CDR3 covers 15 residues. Germline V gene sequence: CDR1 SNHLY, CDR2 FYNNEI. DNA of the CDR3: TGTGCCAGCACAACGGGACTAGCGGGAGTGTATGAGCAGTACTTC. It specifies CASTTGLAGVYEQYF.

The chain recombines TRBV6-2 or TRBV6-3 with TRBJ2-2, with D tentatively TRBD1 or TRBD2 (5 bases each). Germline CDR1 reads MNHEY; CDR2 reads SVGEGT. Trimming stripped 0 bases from V and 7 bases from J, with 18 bases between. CDR3 length: 17 residues. The CDR3 here is CASSYSGADRRSGELFF. The DNA of the CDR3 is TGTGCCAGCAGTTACTCCGGGGCAGACCGGCGTAGCGGGGAGCTGTTTTTT.

The rearrangement joins TRBV29-1 to TRBJ2-5; tentative D call: TRBD2 (5 bases). CDR1 is SQVTM, CDR2 ANQGSEA, per germline. The CDR3 sequence is 13 residues long. Trimming took 6 bases from V and 0 from J, leaving 11 bases between them. The CDR3 loop reads CSVAGVNQETQYF. The CDR3 DNA is TGCAGCGTGGCCGGGGTTAACCAAGAGACCCAGTACTTC.

V and J are TRBV29-1 and TRBJ1-1; D may be TRBD1 (5 bases). V lost 4 bases to trimming and J lost 3 bases, with 12 bases between them. Germline CDR1 reads SQVTM; CDR2 reads ANQGSEA. This CDR3 is 13 amino acids long. For the CDR3, the DNA is TGCAGCGTTGGCAGGGATCAGTACACTGAAGCTTTCTTT. This codes for CSVGRDQYTEAFF.

The chain combines TRBV20-1 with TRBJ2-3, with 11 nucleotides matching TRBD2. J was trimmed by 1 base and V by 6 bases; bases with no gene match: 6. This CDR3 has 15 amino acids. The germline V gene has CDR1 DFQATT and CDR2 SNEGSKA (reference sequence). This CDR3 reads CSAIGTSGRTDTQYF. In DNA, the CDR3 is TGCAGTGCAATTGGGACTAGCGGACGCACAGATACGCAGTATTTT.

This chain joins TRBV15 and TRBJ1-2; no reliable D call. The CDR3 covers 16 residues. V was trimmed by 3 bases and J by 4 bases, leaving 18 bases between them. Germline V lookup: CDR1 LNHNV, CDR2 YYDKDF (reference sequence). CDR3 DNA sequence: TGTGCCACCAGCAGCCAGCCGTTGTCACGGATCTATGGCTACACCTTC. Encoded protein: CATSSQPLSRIYGYTF.

This clonotype was recorded at least ten times. The V and J genes are TRBV7-2 and TRBJ1-3; no clear D. This CDR3 contains 13 residues. The V end lost 5 bases, the J end lost 3 bases, and 8 bases lay between the germline ends. Per germline, CDR1 SGHTA and CDR2 FQGNSA. DNA for the CDR3: TGTGCCAGCAGCCCCATGGGTGGAAACACCATATATTTT. Its protein is CASSPMGGNTIYF.

This clonotype was observed many times. The rearrangement links TRBV12-3 or TRBV12-4 to TRBJ1-1; D unclear. V lost 6 bases and J 5 bases, leaving 10 bases between the germline ends. There are 12 residues in the CDR3. The CDR3 loop is CASSILGTEAFF. In nucleotides, the CDR3 is TGTGCCAGCAGCATCCTGGGGACTGAAGCTTTCTTT.

This clonotype was detected only once. The V call is TRBV6-5, the J call TRBJ2-5; 9 bases agree with TRBD1. The CDR3 is made up of 15 amino acids. Trimming cost V 0 bases and J 5 bases; bases outside gene matches: 4. CDR1 and CDR2 (germline): MNHEY, SVGAGI. The chain's CDR3 is CASSYSTGGVETQYF. In DNA, the CDR3 is TGTGCCAGCAGTTACTCGACAGGGGGTGTGGAGACCCAGTACTTC.

V gene TRBV5-1 combines with J gene TRBJ2-5; TRBD2 matches at 10 bases. J gave up 2 bases and V 1 base, and 8 bases lay outside the gene matches. Germline values: CDR1 SGHRS, CDR2 YFSETQ. The CDR3 is 17 residues long. The CDR3 nucleotides are TGCGCCAGCAGCTTGTTTGGGCTAGCGGGAGTACAAGAGACCCAGTACTTC. Translating gives CASSLFGLAGVQETQYF.

A few counts support this clonotype. At one boundary the junction diverges from the germline segment, which might be a read error. This chain uses TRBV5-5 with TRBJ2-6; 7 nucleotides line up with TRBD1. This CDR3 is 20 amino acids long. Germline CDR1 reads SGHKS; CDR2 reads YYEKEE (reference sequence). DNA for the CDR3: TGCGCCAGCAGCCGTCTAGGGGGCAGCATCCAGTCCTCTGGGGCCAACGTCCTGACTTTC. Translating it yields CASSRLGGSIQSSGANVLTF. The full variable domain, its missing parts supplied by reference TRBV5-5 and TRBJ2-6, is DAGVTQSPTHLIKTRGQQVTLRCSPISGHKSVSWYQQVLGQGPQFIFQYYEKEERGRGNFPDRFSARQFPNYSSELNVNALLLGDSALYLCASSRLGGSIQSSGANVLTFGAGSRLTVL.

The chain has TRBV7-8 and TRBJ2-3; 7 bases fit TRBD2. V was pared by 5 bases and J by 11 bases, with 13 bases of the junction left unmatched. Germline lookup yields CDR1 SGHVS and CDR2 FQNEAQ. The length of the CDR3 is 14 residues. CDR3 in amino acids: CASSPQNNRGEQYF. CDR3 sequence (DNA): TGTGCCAGCAGCCCTCAAAACAACCGGGGGGAGCAGTATTTT.

This clonotype was found many times. The chain uses TRBV12-5 and TRBJ2-5; no clear D gene. V lost 1 base, J lost 5 bases, and 14 bases lay in between. Germline V gives CDR1 LGHNT, CDR2 FRNRAP. The CDR3 contains 15 residues. CDR3 coding DNA: TGTGCTAGTGGTTTGGGCCACTTACGGGTGGAGACCCAGTACTTC. This sequence encodes CASGLGHLRVETQYF. Combining the CDR3 with reference TRBV12-5 and TRBJ2-5 gives the whole variable domain DARVTQTPRHKVTEMGQEVTMRCQPILGHNTVFWYRQTMMQGLELLAYFRNRAPLDDSGMPKDRFSAEMPDATLATLKIQPSEPRDSAVYFCASGLGHLRVETQYFGPGTRLLVL.

The CDR3 DNA follows: TGTGCCAGCAGCGTACGGGGGGGGGAGGCAGGCTCCTACAATGAGCAGTTCTTC. It specifies CASSVRGGEAGSYNEQFF. The genes are TRBV6-2 or TRBV6-3 and TRBJ2-1; 8 bases are shared with TRBD2. J lost 0 bases, V lost 6 bases, and 13 bases had no gene match. This CDR3 has 18 amino acids. From germline, CDR1 is MNHEY and CDR2 SVGEGT.

The V gene is TRBV2, the J gene TRBJ1-5; D is unclear. V was pared by 8 bases and J by 5 bases, with 34 bases between. This CDR3 has 20 amino acids. Per the germline V gene, CDR1 is SNHLY and CDR2 is FYNNEI. The CDR3 protein is CASGYSRHGMPVMPHQPQHF. CDR3 DNA sequence: TGTGCCAGCGGATACTCCCGGCACGGCATGCCGGTGATGCCGCATCAGCCCCAGCATTTT.

Ten or more counts support this clonotype. The CDR3 coding sequence is TGTGCCAGCAGCCACCGATCCCTGGATTCACCCCTCCACTTT. It yields the protein CASSHRSLDSPLHF. J is TRBJ1-6 and V is TRBV5-8; no reliable D call. The germline CDR1 and CDR2 sequences are SGHTS and YDEGEE. V dropped 4 bases and J dropped 8 bases, with 13 bases sitting between them. The CDR3 extends over 14 amino acids.

This clonotype was counted many times. The chain has TRBV20-1 and TRBJ1-5; the D gene is possibly TRBD1 (5 bases). The CDR3 consists of 13 residues. With 6 bases removed from V and 6 bases from J, the gap between germline ends came to 15 bases. Per the germline V gene, CDR1 is DFQATT and CDR2 is SNEGSKA (reference sequence). The DNA for the CDR3 is TGCAGTGCAGCAGACGGGGCCGTTCAGCCCCAGCATTTT. This codes for CSAADGAVQPQHF.

Concerning this clonotype: This may arise from a read error, as a much more abundant clone is one base away. This chain uses TRBV12-5 with TRBJ2-5; the D gene is possibly TRBD1 (5 bases). The CDR3 extends over 14 amino acids. Germline V gene lookup returns CDR1 LGHNT and CDR2 FRNRAP. Here the CDR3 DNA reads TGTGGTAGTGGTTTGGGTCCAGGGCGCGAGACCCAGTACTTC. Translation gives CGSGLGPGRETQYF.

The chain recombines TRBV24-1 with TRBJ1-1; the D gene is possibly TRBD1 (6 bases). In germline, CDR1 is KGHDR, CDR2 SFDVKD. This CDR3 is built from 14 residues. The germline V and J ends were trimmed by 12 bases and 1 base, with 17 bases remaining between them. The CDR3 reads CAAAPGTRNTEAFF. The CDR3 nucleotides read TGTGCCGCTGCCCCCGGGACAAGGAACACTGAAGCTTTCTTT.

Turning to this clonotype: This likely comes from a read error, as the CDR3 has no conserved phenylalanine or tryptophan at its end. The rearrangement joins TRBV20-1 to TRBJ1-1; a possible D gene is TRBD1 (5 bases). The CDR3 is 15 amino acids. In germline, CDR1 is DFQATT, CDR2 SNEGSKA (reference sequence). V was cut by 6 bases and J by 3 bases, with 20 bases left in between. The CDR3 region has the DNA TGCAGTGCCCCACAAATCTGGGGAGGGGACACTGAAGCTTTCCTT. This gives the protein CSAPQIWGGDTEAFL.

This clonotype was seen more than once but under ten times. The chain carries TRBV3-2 and TRBJ1-1; the D call in the table, TRBD1, was not verified against the DNA. TRBV3-2 is noted as a pseudogene. The CDR3 spans 16 residues. The DNA for the CDR3 is TGTGCCAGCAGCGCCCGGGGAGGGGGCTCTAACACTGAAGCTTTCTTT. The encoded protein is CASSARGGGSNTEAFF.

The chain couples TRBV20-1 to TRBJ1-5; D not certain. Trimming cost V 6 bases and J 3 bases, with 12 bases left between them. This CDR3 contains 13 residues. Germline CDR1 and CDR2: DFQATT and SNEGSKA (reference sequence). The CDR3 DNA follows: TGCAGTGCCGACGGGCAGTACAATCAGCCCCAGCATTTT. It translates to CSADGQYNQPQHF.

A word on this clonotype: At one end, the junction sequence differs from germline, possibly due to a read error. The J gene is TRBJ1-2, the V gene TRBV24-1; 8 positions match TRBD1. The CDR3 is 14 residues long. Germline loops: CDR1 KGHDR, CDR2 SFDVKD. CDR3 loop: CASSYGTGSLGYTF. CDR3 sequence (DNA): TGTGCCAGCAGTTACGGGACAGGAAGTCTTGGCTACACCTTC.